A selection of T cell receptor beta chains follows, all from one sample in a study of PD-1 blockade in classical Hodgkin lymphoma. Assay: immunoSEQ multiplex PCR; the TCRdb copy retains only in-frame clones and omits some. The sample carries around 99,000 clones, roughly four fifths recorded once. Sequencing used peripheral blood mononuclear cells (PBMCs), obtained before the second cycle of nivolumab. These receptors all stem from a human donor with classical Hodgkin lymphoma. The CDR3 runs from the conserved cysteine through the conserved F or W. The D gene is left open where the match is weak.

j_call d_call v_call cdr3_aa
TRBJ1-2 TRBD1 TRBV4-3 CASSTFLQGVGRGYGYTF
TRBJ2-1 - TRBV10-3 CAISESRSSYNEQFF
TRBJ1-5 - TRBV19 CASRPSGGSNQPQHF
TRBJ1-1 - TRBV5-4 CASSLVGYTEAFF
TRBJ1-4 - TRBV11-2 CASSLDLRGTANEKLFF
TRBJ1-1 - TRBV28 CASSLRGWTEAFF
TRBJ2-7 TRBD1 TRBV19 CASSIVTGQTYEQYF
TRBJ1-2 - TRBV5-8 CASSLQNYGYTF
TRBJ1-3 - TRBV13 CASSLGNTIYF
TRBJ2-1 TRBD1 TRBV7-2 CASSHDRGHEQFF
TRBJ2-1 - TRBV28 CASSWPGSYEQFF
TRBJ1-2 - TRBV16 CASSQFREIGYGYTF
TRBJ2-5 - TRBV7-8 CASSRSRLGQETQYF
TRBJ2-3 TRBD2 TRBV5-1 CASSLGVAGGADTQYF
TRBJ2-3 - TRBV7-9 CASSFPPDTQYF
TRBJ2-5 - TRBV19 CASREGLNQETQYF
TRBJ2-1 - TRBV7-2 CASSLGSSGAGLNEQFF
TRBJ2-1 - TRBV5-6 CASSLVGRQGLWFF
TRBJ2-7 TRBD1 TRBV2 CASKYDRAAHEQYF
TRBJ2-2 - TRBV10-3 CAIGENTGELFF
TRBJ1-2 - TRBV5-4 CASSLVVDGYTF
TRBJ2-5 - TRBV11-3 CASSLGGLQETQYF
TRBJ1-2 TRBD1 TRBV7-2 CASSQSAPGQGLYGYTF
TRBJ2-1 TRBD2 TRBV9 CASSVGFLAGGDEQFF
TRBJ2-2 TRBD2 TRBV14 CASSQDRRTSGTGELFF
TRBJ1-2 - TRBV27 CASSERALRGYTF
TRBJ2-7 - TRBV7-2 CASSPPLAGPPYEQYF
TRBJ2-1 - TRBV5-1 CASSSNRPSSYNEQFF
TRBJ2-7 TRBD2 TRBV4-1 CASSQVVTSGIYEQYF